One sample yielded the 30 T cell receptor beta chains listed below, sequenced in a study of shared clonotypes between healthy human individuals. CD45RO-negative, CCR7-positively selected cells formed the naive CD8 fraction, excluding terminally differentiated effector memory CD45RA+ cells. Profiling relied on immunoSEQ multiplex PCR, and the TCRdb table lists in-frame clones only, not all of them. The table records roughly 1,800,000 clones, less than 95% of them present only once. Sequenced input: naive CD8+ T cells sorted from blood. Every receptor here comes from a man aged 18 to 29 in good health.

CDR3 DNA: TGTGCCAGCAGTTTCGGGACAGGGGGCGTAGAGTCCTTAGGCTATGGCTACACCTTC. Translated, it gives CASSFGTGGVESLGYGYTF. The V gene is TRBV28, the J gene TRBJ1-2; 12 nucleotides agree with TRBD1. Germline trimming cut 3 bases from V and 4 bases from J; bases unmatched to any gene: 15. Germline CDR1 and CDR2: MDHEN and SYDVKM. CDR3 length: 19 amino acids.

This clone was counted a few times. This CDR3 is also generated by other DNA sequences in the sample. The chain links TRBV19 to TRBJ2-1; D gene unclear. Germline assignment: CDR1 LNHDA and CDR2 SQIVND (reference sequence). The V end was cut by 0 bases, the J end by 4 bases, with 7 bases between. The CDR3 totals 14 residues. The CDR3 sequence: CASSIDLEYNEQFF. In DNA form, the CDR3 reads TGTGCCAGTAGTATAGATCTGGAGTACAATGAGCAGTTCTTC.

The chain joins TRBV5-1 to TRBJ2-1, with 8 bases matching TRBD1. With 4 bases clipped from V and 5 bases from J, the junction kept 5 bases outside the gene matches. Germline V lookup: CDR1 SGHRS, CDR2 YFSETQ. The length of the CDR3 is 14 residues. The CDR3 sequence is CASSLGQGHNEQFF. CDR3 bases: TGCGCCAGCAGCCTAGGACAGGGTCACAATGAGCAGTTCTTC. The complete variable domain, with remaining parts taken from reference TRBV5-1 and TRBJ2-1, reads KAGVTQTPRYLIKTRGQQVTLSCSPISGHRSVSWYQQTPGQGLQFLFEYFSETQRNKGNFPGRFSGRQFSNSRSEMNVSTLELGDSALYLCASSLGQGHNEQFFGPGTRLTVL.

The chain employs TRBV4-3 and TRBJ2-7, with 9 positions matching TRBD1. The CDR3 covers 19 residues. Per germline, CDR1 LGHNA and CDR2 YSLEER. V shed 0 bases and J 5 bases; nucleotides not matched to a gene: 17. The DNA for the CDR3 is TGCGCCAGCAGCCAAGATACAGGGGGCACTTCTTTTTGGGACAACGAGCAGTACTTC. Amino acids: CASSQDTGGTSFWDNEQYF.

This rearrangement joins TRBV27 to TRBJ2-3; perhaps TRBD2 as D (7 bases). V was clipped by 6 bases and J by 3 bases, with 13 bases between them. The CDR3 contains 14 residues. The germline V gene has CDR1 MNHEY and CDR2 SMNVEV (reference sequence). CDR3 nucleotide sequence: TGTGCCAGCAGAAAAGGGGGGGCTACAGATACGCAGTATTTT. This translates into CASRKGGATDTQYF.

V is TRBV5-4 and J is TRBJ2-5, with D tentatively TRBD1 (6 bases). Deletions cut 6 bases from V and 5 bases from J, with 17 bases between. CDR3 length equals 14 residues. The germline V gene encodes CDR1 SGHNT and CDR2 YYREEE (reference sequence). The CDR3 DNA follows: TGTGCCAGCATAGCCCCAGGGGCCGGCGAGACCCAGTACTTC. Protein: CASIAPGAGETQYF.

CDR3 protein: CASRGDSENIQYF. The CDR3 DNA reads TGTGCCAGCAGGGGGGACAGTGAAAACATTCAGTACTTC. The chain employs TRBV7-9 and TRBJ2-4; 7 bases agree with TRBD1. The trim removed 6 bases at V and 5 bases at J, leaving 4 bases unmatched. The CDR3 runs to 13 residues. Germline V gene sequence: CDR1 SEHNR, CDR2 FQNEAQ (reference sequence).

This sequence joins TRBV25-1 and TRBJ1-1; maybe TRBD1 (5 bases). Trimming removed 3 bases from V and 0 bases from J, with 8 bases in between. CDR1 and CDR2 (germline): MGHDK, SYGVNS. The CDR3 extends over 14 amino acids. The CDR3 DNA follows: TGTGCCAGCAGTGAGGGGGGGGTGAACACTGAAGCTTTCTTT. Translated: CASSEGGVNTEAFF. The variable domain in full, with the rest retrieved from reference TRBV25-1 and TRBJ1-1, is EADIYQTPRYLVIGTGKKITLECSQTMGHDKMYWYQQDPGMELHLIHYSYGVNSTEKGDLSSESTVSRIRTEHFPLTLESARPSHTSQYLCASSEGGVNTEAFFGQGTRLTVV.

The gene calls are TRBV9 and TRBJ2-7; D might be TRBD1 or TRBD2, each matching 5 bases. This CDR3 region has 15 residues. Germline V gene sequence: CDR1 SGDLS, CDR2 YYNGEE. Trimming stripped 0 bases from V and 4 bases from J, with 14 bases between. Here the CDR3 reads CASSVDGTPPYEQYF. CDR3 sequence (DNA): TGTGCCAGCAGCGTAGACGGGACGCCACCTTACGAGCAGTACTTC.

This clone has a single count. This chain connects TRBV7-9 to TRBJ1-4; TRBD1 might be the D (5 bases). Trimming shortened V by 6 bases and J by 10 bases, and 24 bases separated the two germline ends. Germline CDR1 and CDR2: SEHNR and FQNEAQ (reference sequence). CDR3 length equals 16 residues. The CDR3 nucleotides are TGTGCCAGCAGTTTCGATATAGGGACTCTCGGGCCAAAACTGTTTTTT. Residues: CASSFDIGTLGPKLFF.

V is TRBV28 and J is TRBJ1-5; 8 nucleotides match TRBD1. This CDR3 is built from 15 residues. Germline CDR1 and CDR2: MDHEN and SYDVKM. After removal of 6 bases from V and 3 bases from J, the junction contained 7 bases not matched to a gene. CDR3 coding DNA: TGTGCCAGCAGCACCGACAGGGGCTCCAATCAGCCCCAGCATTTT. It translates to CASSTDRGSNQPQHF.

This clone came up once. The chain combines TRBV18 with TRBJ2-3; TRBD2 matches at 7 bases. J gave up 1 base and V 5 bases, and 6 bases lay outside the gene matches. This CDR3 spans 15 amino acids. The germline V gene has CDR1 KGHSH and CDR2 LQKENI. The CDR3 DNA is TGTGCCAGCTCAAAAACTAGCGCCGGCACAGATACGCAGTATTTT. Translated, it gives CASSKTSAGTDTQYF. Using reference TRBV18 and TRBJ2-3 for the parts outside the CDR3, the full variable domain is NAGVMQNPRHLVRRRGQEARLRCSPMKGHSHVYWYRQLPEEGLKFMVYLQKENIIDESGMPKERFSAEFPKEGPSILRIQQVVRGDSAAYFCASSKTSAGTDTQYFGPGTRLTVL.

J is TRBJ2-5 and V is TRBV27, with D perhaps TRBD1 (6 bases). Germline loops: CDR1 MNHEY, CDR2 SMNVEV (reference sequence). This CDR3 comprises 17 residues. Trimming took 6 bases from V and 1 from J, leaving 21 bases between them. CDR3 sequence: CASRPLSKGQTQETQYF. For the CDR3, the DNA is TGTGCCAGCAGACCCCTCTCCAAAGGACAGACCCAAGAGACCCAGTACTTC.

The genes are TRBV15 and TRBJ2-1; 8 nucleotides match TRBD2. This CDR3 is built from 15 residues. The V gene's germline CDR1 is LNHNV and CDR2 YYDKDF (reference sequence). V was clipped by 5 bases and J by 9 bases; unmatched bases: 12. The chain's CDR3 is CATSRLSTSDGEQFF. CDR3 DNA sequence: TGTGCCACCAGCCGCTTGTCGACTAGCGACGGTGAGCAGTTCTTC.

This clone was detected only once. This chain links TRBV28 with TRBJ2-1, with D unclear. V was cut by 3 bases and J by 8 bases, with 8 bases left in between. Germline assignment: CDR1 MDHEN and CDR2 SYDVKM. The CDR3 spans 12 residues. Written as DNA, the CDR3 is TGTGCCAGCAGTTTTAGGACCTATGAGCAGTTCTTC. The encoded protein is CASSFRTYEQFF.

This clone was seen only once. CDR3 coding DNA: TGTGCCAGCGGAAGCCGGGACAGACCCTACGAGCAGTACTTC. Protein sequence: CASGSRDRPYEQYF. The rearrangement uses TRBV27 and TRBJ2-7; 7 bases align to TRBD1. This CDR3 is built from 14 residues. Germline lookup yields CDR1 MNHEY and CDR2 SMNVEV (reference sequence). V shed 8 bases, J shed 2 bases, and the junction held 9 bases outside the gene matches.

A remark on this clone: Other DNA sequences in the same sample also yield this CDR3. The rearrangement links TRBV5-1 to TRBJ1-1; D gene ambiguous. The CDR3 spans 12 residues. CDR1 is SGHRS, CDR2 YFSETQ, per germline. Trimming took off 0 bases at V and 8 bases at J, with 8 bases between the two ends. The CDR3 coding sequence is TGCGCCAGCAGCTTGGTCGAGGGAGAAGCTTTCTTT. Protein product: CASSLVEGEAFF.

The chain uses TRBV27 and TRBJ2-7; D is unresolved. V dropped 2 bases and J dropped 4 bases, with 6 bases sitting between them. The length of the CDR3 is 12 residues. Germline V CDR1 and CDR2: MNHEY, SMNVEV (reference sequence). The CDR3 DNA reads TGTGCCAGCAGTTTAATGGATTACGAGCAGTACTTC. Protein product: CASSLMDYEQYF.

The chain couples TRBV27 to TRBJ1-1; possibly TRBD1 for D (5 bases). CDR3 length equals 16 residues. Germline CDR1 is MNHEY and CDR2 is SMNVEV (reference sequence). V lost 2 bases to trimming and J lost 5 bases, with 18 bases between them. The CDR3 DNA follows: TGTGCCAGCAGTTTAGTGGCTGGGCAGGGCGGAACTGAAGCTTTCTTT. Translation gives CASSLVAGQGGTEAFF.

This clone showed up just once. CDR3 sequence reads: CASSPPPGADTQYF. As DNA, the CDR3 is TGTGCCAGCTCACCACCACCCGGTGCAGATACGCAGTATTTT. The V gene is TRBV18, the J gene TRBJ2-3; D uncertain. The CDR3 covers 14 residues. V was clipped by 0 bases and J by 4 bases, with 8 bases between them. Per germline, CDR1 KGHSH and CDR2 LQKENI.

This chain uses TRBV27 with TRBJ2-1; 9 positions match TRBD2. Unmatched junction bases numbered 17, after V lost 7 bases and J lost 4 bases. CDR1 MNHEY and CDR2 SMNVEV come from the germline V gene (reference sequence). This CDR3 contains 18 residues. The CDR3 bases are TGTGCCAGCACCCCCAGAGGAGTAGCGGGAGTTTTTTACAATGAGCAGTTCTTC. Translated: CASTPRGVAGVFYNEQFF.

The gene calls are TRBV11-2 and TRBJ2-3; D remains unclear. From germline, CDR1 is SGHAT and CDR2 FQNNGV. Trimming pared 0 bases from V and 5 bases from J, leaving 6 bases between. The CDR3 is 13 amino acids. The CDR3 region is CASSLDQRDTQYF. The DNA of the CDR3 is TGTGCCAGCAGCTTAGATCAGCGAGATACGCAGTATTTT.

The chain recombines TRBV7-2 with TRBJ2-6; D not certain. Germline CDR1 SGHTA, CDR2 FQGNSA. V was clipped by 1 base and J by 1 base, with 5 bases between them. The CDR3 covers 15 residues. This chain's CDR3 is CASSLGQSGANVLTF. CDR3 nucleotides: TGTGCCAGCAGCTTAGGCCAGTCTGGGGCCAACGTCCTGACTTTC. The full variable domain, in which reference TRBV7-2 and TRBJ2-6 provide the parts outside the CDR3, is GAGVSQSPSNKVTEKGKDVELRCDPISGHTALYWYRQSLGQGLEFLIYFQGNSAPDKSGLPSDRFSAERTGGSVSTLTIQRTQQEDSAVYLCASSLGQSGANVLTFGAGSRLTVL.

This chain uses TRBV28 with TRBJ2-2; 8 bases match TRBD1. The CDR3 contains 16 residues. CDR1 MDHEN and CDR2 SYDVKM come from the germline V gene. Germline trimming cut 5 bases from V and 8 bases from J; bases unmatched to any gene: 13. CDR3: CASSPLTGVVSGELFF. DNA of the CDR3: TGTGCCAGCAGTCCCCTGACAGGGGTGGTGTCAGGGGAGCTGTTTTTT.

This chain's CDR3 is CASSLVSGVEAFF. As DNA, the CDR3 is TGTGCCAGCAGCTTGGTTTCAGGGGTTGAAGCTTTCTTT. The chain combines TRBV5-4 with TRBJ1-1, with D possibly being TRBD1 (6 bases). V was cut by 0 bases and J by 7 bases, with 10 bases left in between. This CDR3 contains 13 residues. Germline CDR1 reads SGHNT; CDR2 reads YYREEE (reference sequence).

This chain joins TRBV28 and TRBJ1-2; possible D gene TRBD1, 5 bases. The CDR3 runs to 16 residues. Trimming removed 8 bases from V and 6 bases from J, with 25 bases in between. Germline V CDR1 and CDR2: MDHEN, SYDVKM. The CDR3: CASGTPDRPPINGYTF. CDR3 nucleotides: TGTGCCAGCGGCACCCCTGACAGACCCCCAATCAATGGCTACACCTTC.

The chain carries TRBV27 and TRBJ1-6, with 9 positions matching TRBD1. After removal of 2 bases from V and 7 bases from J, the junction contained 6 bases not matched to a gene. CDR1 is MNHEY, CDR2 SMNVEV, per germline (reference sequence). The length of the CDR3 is 16 residues. The CDR3 region has the DNA TGTGCCAGCAGTTTAGGGGCCGGGACAGGGAATTCACCCCTCCACTTT. It yields the protein CASSLGAGTGNSPLHF.

The chain recombines TRBV5-6 with TRBJ2-1; D may be TRBD2 (6 bases). Trimming removed 1 base from V and 3 bases from J, with 8 bases in between. Germline values: CDR1 SGHDT, CDR2 YYEEEE. CDR3 length: 14 residues. CDR3 nucleotides: TGTGCCAGCAGCTTGAACGGGGGCTACAATGAGCAGTTCTTC. It translates to CASSLNGGYNEQFF. Full variable domain (missing parts from reference TRBV5-6 and TRBJ2-1): DAGVTQSPTHLIKTRGQQVTLRCSPKSGHDTVSWYQQALGQGPQFIFQYYEEEERQRGNFPDRFSGHQFPNYSSELNVNALLLGDSALYLCASSLNGGYNEQFFGPGTRLTVL.

To note about this clone: Other DNA variants within this sample encode the same CDR3. The chain couples TRBV4-1 to TRBJ2-7, with D perhaps TRBD1 (6 bases). The ends were cut back, 0 bases at V and 3 bases at J, with 9 bases in the middle. Germline assignment: CDR1 MGHRA and CDR2 YSYEKL. CDR3 size: 14 residues. Written as DNA, the CDR3 is TGCGCCAGCAGCCAAGACAGGGGCTACTACGAGCAGTACTTC. It codes for CASSQDRGYYEQYF.

A remark on this clone: The sample has other DNA sequences that encode this CDR3 too. The rearrangement uses TRBV9 and TRBJ2-1; 8 nucleotides align to TRBD2. With 0 bases clipped from V and 4 bases from J, the junction kept 3 bases outside the gene matches. CDR1 SGDLS and CDR2 YYNGEE come from the germline V gene. CDR3 length: 15 residues. The chain's CDR3 is CASSVVAGGYNEQFF. For the CDR3, the DNA is TGTGCCAGCAGCGTAGTGGCGGGGGGATACAATGAGCAGTTCTTC. The full variable domain, in which reference TRBV9 and TRBJ2-1 provide the parts outside the CDR3, is DSGVTQTPKHLITATGQRVTLRCSPRSGDLSVYWYQQSLDQGLQFLIQYYNGEERAKGNILERFSAQQFPDLHSELNLSSLELGDSALYFCASSVVAGGYNEQFFGPGTRLTVL.